These T cell receptor beta chains were read from a single sample in a study of CD8+ T cells in alopecia areata. Clones were read by immunoSEQ multiplex PCR, and TCRdb kept only the in-frame ones, dropping some. Of some 170,000 clones in the sample, 50% to 75% were seen once. This sample comprised CD4+ T cells sorted from blood, obtained between weeks 55 and 65, from a patient treated with tofacitinib. The receptors here all came from a human donor with alopecia areata. Each CDR3 is given with its conserved first and last residue. Fields, in order: clone size, J gene, V gene, CDR3 protein. Size is stated for part of the rows, as once, few or many counts, or as a class when the clone is expanded.

>-|TRBJ2-1|TRBV14
CASSFPGVSYNEQFF
>-|TRBJ1-4|TRBV15
CATSRRGVDEKLFF
>-|TRBJ2-2|TRBV5-1
CASTPGTANTGELFF
>-|TRBJ1-1|TRBV29-1
CSGWRGQESTEAFF
>few|TRBJ2-3|TRBV5-1
CASSFWPGGPTDTQYF
>-|TRBJ1-1|TRBV2
CASTRPRVNTEAFF
>-|TRBJ1-2|TRBV20-1
CSGGAYGYTF
>-|TRBJ2-1|TRBV11-1
CASSPTVRDEQFF
>-|TRBJ2-7|TRBV23-1
CASSRPPGHPYEQYF
>few|TRBJ2-7|TRBV5-4
CASSLAGRAEQYF
>-|TRBJ2-1|TRBV7-3
CASSLAGTGAFDEQFF
>-|TRBJ2-7|TRBV7-2
CASSLSRDRDEQYF
>few|TRBJ2-3|TRBV14
CASSQDSTDTQYF
>few|TRBJ1-6|TRBV10-3
CAISDPVPSPLHF
>-|-|TRBV7-2
CASSPPLGEQYF
>-|TRBJ2-2|TRBV30
CAWSRQVSNTGELFF
>-|TRBJ1-1|TRBV30
CAWSVRQGLRAAFF
>-|TRBJ1-2|TRBV30
CAWSSGGGYTF
>-|TRBJ1-1|TRBV27
CASRSWGGLEAFF
>-|TRBJ2-4|TRBV29-1
CSVEDPGVRNIQYF
>few|TRBJ1-5|TRBV27
CASSLGTSNQPQHF
>-|TRBJ2-5|TRBV29-1
CSVARGRDETQYF
>-|TRBJ2-3|TRBV2
CASSGRGSTDTQYF
>-|TRBJ1-6|TRBV15
CATSRRTGDSPLHF
>-|TRBJ1-6|TRBV5-6
CASSRGQGRRDSPLHF
>-|TRBJ1-1|TRBV10-3
CAIRRDPTNTEAFF
>-|TRBJ1-1|TRBV19
CASSMDRNTEAFF
>-|TRBJ1-2|TRBV29-1
CSGLSPNYGYTF
>-|TRBJ2-7|TRBV15
CATSRVGGEQYF